The 8 T cell receptor beta chains reported below all come from one sample, sequenced in a study of identical twins. One entry per CDR3 protein results from TCRdb running MiXCR on the 5' RACE reads. Of 250,000 to 300,000 distinct CDR3 sequences in the sample, nearly 9.5% were seen once. This sample was shared with a second study, whose subject was yellow fever vaccine responses in identical twins.

The sequencing input was CD8+ T cells sorted from blood. These receptors originate from a woman younger than 35 in good health.

This clonotype was seen more than once but under ten times. The J gene is TRBJ2-5, the V gene TRBV6-5, with a possible D match to TRBD1 (6 bases). V was trimmed by 2 bases and J by 1 base, leaving 11 bases between them. Germline values: CDR1 MNHEY, CDR2 SVGAGI. There are 15 residues in the CDR3. The CDR3 protein is CASSYHRETQETQYF. The CDR3 coding sequence is TGTGCCAGCAGTTACCACAGGGAGACCCAAGAGACCCAGTACTTC.

The table lists this clonotype with many counts. The chain carries TRBV5-8 and TRBJ2-2, with TRBD1 matching over 9 bases. The CDR3 length is 16 residues. Germline V gene lookup returns CDR1 SGHTS and CDR2 YDEGEE. V was clipped by 4 bases and J by 3 bases; unmatched bases: 7. The CDR3 coding sequence is TGTGCCAGCAGCGGCCCTGGACAGGGGCACACCGGGGAGCTGTTTTTT. Protein product: CASSGPGQGHTGELFF.

The table lists this clonotype with many counts. The genes are TRBV12-3 or TRBV12-4 and TRBJ2-3; D not resolved. V was cut by 0 bases and J by 4 bases, with 5 bases left in between. The CDR3 is 13 amino acids. The CDR3 loop is CASSLAAPDTQYF. The CDR3, as DNA: TGTGCCAGCAGTTTAGCAGCCCCAGATACGCAGTATTTT.

This clonotype was seen repeatedly, ten times or more. V and J are TRBV7-9 and TRBJ1-2; D gene ambiguous. Germline CDR1 is SEHNR and CDR2 is FQNEAQ (reference sequence). V dropped 5 bases and J dropped 8 bases, with 18 bases sitting between them. The CDR3 extends over 14 amino acids. This CDR3 is CASSAYSLAGGYTF. The CDR3 DNA reads TGTGCCAGCAGCGCTTACTCCCTTGCTGGAGGCTACACCTTC.

This clonotype appeared many times. J is TRBJ2-5 and V is TRBV4-2; D remains ambiguous. V lost 4 bases, J lost 4 bases, and 25 bases lay in between. CDR1 and CDR2 from the germline V gene are LGHNA and YNFKEQ. The CDR3 is made up of 18 amino acids. The CDR3 DNA reads as TGTGCCAGCAGCCTACCCACGAACCAACCCGAAGAGAGAGAGACCCAGTACTTC. This gives the protein CASSLPTNQPEERETQYF.

The CDR3 coding sequence is TGCAGCGTTATAGGACAGGGGGCCTCCTACGAGCAGTACTTC. This translates into CSVIGQGASYEQYF. The rearrangement joins TRBV29-1 to TRBJ2-7, with 11 nucleotides matching TRBD1. V shed 5 bases and J 0 bases; nucleotides not matched to a gene: 3. This CDR3 region has 14 residues. Germline V lookup: CDR1 SQVTM, CDR2 ANQGSEA.

This clonotype appeared many times. The V call is TRBV5-1, the J call TRBJ2-7; TRBD2 matches 9 bases. Germline V lookup: CDR1 SGHRS, CDR2 YFSETQ. V was pared by 0 bases and J by 7 bases, with 8 bases of the junction left unmatched. The CDR3 sequence is 15 residues long. The DNA for the CDR3 is TGCGCCAGCAGCTTGGAGGCGGGAGGGCCCGGGGAGCAGTACTTC. It specifies CASSLEAGGPGEQYF.

This clonotype was seen more than once but under ten times. The chain recombines TRBV5-5 with TRBJ2-5, with 7 bases identical to TRBD1. V trimming: 4 bases; J trimming: 1 base; junction bases outside the gene matches: 10. Germline CDR1 reads SGHKS; CDR2 reads YYEKEE (reference sequence). CDR3 length: 16 amino acids. CDR3 in DNA: TGTGCCAGCAGCACTATACAGGGGTCACCCCAAGAGACCCAGTACTTC. As protein: CASSTIQGSPQETQYF.